Shown below are 19 T cell receptor beta chains from a single sample sequenced in a study of shared clonotypes between healthy human individuals. Here immunoSEQ multiplex PCR was the method, and the copy in TCRdb shows in-frame clones only, minus some. The profile shows about 2.3 million clones, 85% to 95% of them singletons. Material for sequencing was naive CD4+ T cells from PBMCs. As for subset: CD45RA+ positively selected. The receptors originated from a man aged 18 to 30 in good health. Some clones in this sample may be carry-over from other donors' samples.

The chain links TRBV28 to TRBJ1-5; possibly TRBD1 for D (5 bases). Germline CDR1 and CDR2: MDHEN and SYDVKM. The length of the CDR3 is 16 residues. The germline V and J ends were trimmed by 7 bases and 0 bases, with 16 bases remaining between them. The CDR3 nucleotides read TGTGCCAGCACCCCCCAGGGACCGTATAGCAATCAGCCCCAGCATTTT. Its translation is CASTPQGPYSNQPQHF. The full variable domain, its missing parts supplied by reference TRBV28 and TRBJ1-5, is DVKVTQSSRYLVKRTGEKVFLECVQDMDHENMFWYRQDPGLGLRLIYFSYDVKMKEKGDIPEGYSVSREKKERFSLILESASTNQTSMYLCASTPQGPYSNQPQHFGDGTRLSIL.

This rearrangement joins TRBV6-1 to TRBJ1-4; D is uncertain. Germline loops: CDR1 MNHNS, CDR2 SASEGT. The CDR3 contains 15 residues. V shed 8 bases and J shed 4 bases, with 17 bases lying between them. The CDR3 region is CASCEYGVINEKLFF. The CDR3 DNA sequence: TGTGCCAGCTGCGAGTACGGGGTGATTAATGAAAAACTGTTTTTT.

This chain links TRBV30 with TRBJ2-1; 7 bases are a match to TRBD2. CDR1 and CDR2 from the germline V gene are GTSNPN and SVGIG (reference sequence). J was trimmed by 4 bases and V by 0 bases; bases with no gene match: 6. The CDR3 loop spans 15 amino acids. The CDR3 DNA sequence: TGTGCCTGGAGTGTAGGGAGTAGCGGGTACAATGAGCAGTTCTTC. It encodes CAWSVGSSGYNEQFF. Together with reference TRBV30 and TRBJ2-1, the CDR3 gives the full variable domain: SQTIHQWPATLVQPVGSPLSLECTVEGTSNPNLYWYRQAAGRGLQLLFYSVGIGQISSEVPQNLSASRPQDRQFILSSKKLLLSDSGFYLCAWSVGSSGYNEQFFGPGTRLTVL.

This clone is a singleton in its sample. This chain joins TRBV7-9 and TRBJ2-7; 12 bases are shared with TRBD1. In germline, CDR1 is SEHNR, CDR2 FQNEAQ (reference sequence). This CDR3 contains 16 residues. The ends lost 0 bases at V and 4 bases at J; junction bases unmatched: 4. CDR3: CASSLAGTGGRYEQYF. For the CDR3, the DNA is TGTGCCAGCAGCTTAGCCGGGACAGGGGGCAGGTACGAGCAGTACTTC.

As regards this clone: At the DNA level, this CDR3 is encoded by other sequences in the same sample as well. V and J are TRBV28 and TRBJ2-7; D ambiguous. The CDR3 is made up of 12 amino acids. Between the trimmed V and J ends, which lost 4 bases and 0 bases, there was a span of 4 bases. Germline CDR1 is MDHEN and CDR2 is SYDVKM. CDR3 DNA: TGTGCCAGCAGTTGGGGCTCCTACGAGCAGTACTTC. It encodes CASSWGSYEQYF.

The rearrangement joins TRBV11-1 to TRBJ2-7, with D possibly TRBD1 on 5 matching bases. V dropped 5 bases and J dropped 4 bases, with 15 bases sitting between them. Germline CDR1 SGHAT, CDR2 FQDESV (reference sequence). There are 14 residues in the CDR3. The CDR3 DNA sequence: TGTGCCAGCAGCCCCCGAAAGAACAGGTACGAGCAGTACTTC. The encoded protein is CASSPRKNRYEQYF. Together with reference TRBV11-1 and TRBJ2-7, the CDR3 gives the full variable domain: EAEVAQSPRYKITEKSQAVAFWCDPISGHATLYWYRQILGQGPELLVQFQDESVVDDSQLPKDRFSAERLKGVDSTLKIQPAELGDSAMYLCASSPRKNRYEQYFGPGTRLTVT.

This rearrangement joins TRBV28 to TRBJ2-1; D gene unclear. Germline assignment: CDR1 MDHEN and CDR2 SYDVKM. V dropped 1 base and J dropped 1 base, with 11 bases sitting between them. The CDR3 is made up of 16 amino acids. The CDR3 is CASSLYGYRSYNEQFF. CDR3 coding DNA: TGTGCCAGCAGTTTATATGGCTACCGGTCCTACAATGAGCAGTTCTTC.

CDR3 DNA: TGTGCCAGCAGCTCAACAGGGACTGGAAACACCATATATTTT. It specifies CASSSTGTGNTIYF. The rearrangement links TRBV7-9 to TRBJ1-3; possibly TRBD1 for D (6 bases). This CDR3 is built from 14 residues. Germline lookup yields CDR1 SEHNR and CDR2 FQNEAQ (reference sequence). Trimming took 4 bases from V and 2 from J, leaving 9 bases between them.

The chain joins TRBV21-1 to TRBJ1-3. TRBV21-1 is a pseudogene segment. There are 16 residues in the CDR3. CDR3 nucleotides: TGTGCCACCCAGCGGGTCGAAAAAAGCTCTGGAAACACCATATATTTT. Translated, it gives CATQRVEKSSGNTIYF.

This chain uses TRBV2 with TRBJ2-7; D might be TRBD2 (6 bases). Germline V gives CDR1 SNHLY, CDR2 FYNNEI. Trimming cost V 4 bases and J 3 bases, with 13 bases left between them. The CDR3 sequence is 14 residues long. The CDR3 DNA sequence: TGTGCCAGCAGTGTCTGGGAGGCCCTCTACGAGCAGTACTTC. It codes for CASSVWEALYEQYF.

V and J are TRBV6-5 and TRBJ1-1; possible D gene TRBD1, 5 bases. This CDR3 comprises 14 residues. CDR1 and CDR2 from the germline V gene are MNHEY and SVGAGI. Trimming took off 7 bases at V and 3 bases at J, with 15 bases between the two ends. The CDR3, as DNA: TGTGCCAGCACTATTCAGGGAGGGGACACTGAAGCTTTCTTT. It translates to CASTIQGGDTEAFF.

As to this clone: This sample also contains other DNA sequences that code for the same CDR3. The chain employs TRBV5-1 and TRBJ2-1; D ambiguous. V was cut by 1 base and J by 2 bases, with 7 bases left in between. The CDR3 runs to 14 residues. CDR1 is SGHRS, CDR2 YFSETQ, per germline. CDR3 sequence: CASSLSGTYNEQFF. DNA of the CDR3: TGCGCCAGCAGCTTGTCAGGCACCTACAATGAGCAGTTCTTC.

This rearrangement joins TRBV28 to TRBJ1-5; no reliable D call. Germline V CDR1 and CDR2: MDHEN, SYDVKM. V was trimmed by 6 bases and J by 7 bases, leaving 16 bases between them. The CDR3 is 14 residues long. CDR3 coding DNA: TGTGCCAGCAGCCTACTACACGGAGGACAGCCCCAGCATTTT. Translating gives CASSLLHGGQPQHF.

This rearrangement joins TRBV19 to TRBJ1-1, with D tentatively TRBD1 (5 bases). V shed 4 bases and J shed 1 base, with 22 bases lying between them. Germline CDR1 LNHDA, CDR2 SQIVND (reference sequence). CDR3 length: 18 amino acids. The CDR3 sequence is CASSTPPEGRSWNTEAFF. DNA for the CDR3: TGTGCCAGTAGTACTCCCCCGGAGGGGAGGAGCTGGAACACTGAAGCTTTCTTT.

The gene calls are TRBV5-1 and TRBJ2-7; TRBD1 agrees at 8 bases. Unmatched junction bases numbered 3, after V lost 3 bases and J lost 4 bases. Germline loops: CDR1 SGHRS, CDR2 YFSETQ. CDR3 length equals 13 residues. The CDR3 spells CASSWGTGYEQYF. The DNA for the CDR3 is TGCGCCAGCAGCTGGGGGACAGGATACGAGCAGTACTTC.

The chain links TRBV28 to TRBJ1-4; TRBD1 matches at 10 bases. The J segment lost 8 bases and the V segment lost 8 bases, leaving 17 bases of the junction unmatched. Looked up from germline, CDR1 is MDHEN and CDR2 is SYDVKM. The CDR3 is 17 residues long. CDR3 residues: CASRVWGQGRTGEKLFF. The CDR3 DNA follows: TGTGCCAGCCGAGTTTGGGGACAGGGGCGGACGGGAGAAAAACTGTTTTTT.

Comments on this clone: Different DNA sequences within this sample yield the same CDR3. The chain combines TRBV10-3 with TRBJ1-5, with D perhaps matching TRBD1 (6 bases). V gave up 3 bases and J gave up 1 base, with 10 bases separating them. Germline CDR1 ENHRY, CDR2 SYGVKD. The CDR3 sequence is 15 residues long. The CDR3 DNA sequence: TGTGCCATCAGTGAAGGGGGGGACAGCAATCAGCCCCAGCATTTT. It translates to CAISEGGDSNQPQHF.

The V call is TRBV28, the J call TRBJ2-2; a possible D gene is TRBD2 (6 bases). Germline V gene lookup returns CDR1 MDHEN and CDR2 SYDVKM. The CDR3 has 14 residues. Trimming pared 7 bases from V and 3 bases from J, leaving 12 bases between. The CDR3 DNA reads as TGTGCCAGCATCTTGGGGGGATACACCGGGGAGCTGTTTTTT. This sequence encodes CASILGGYTGELFF.

The CDR3 spells CASSYLAGSYNEQFF. CDR3 DNA: TGTGCCAGCAGCTACCTAGCGGGCTCCTACAATGAGCAGTTCTTC. The chain uses TRBV7-3 and TRBJ2-1; 8 bases fit TRBD2. CDR3 length: 15 residues. The V gene's germline CDR1 is SGHTA and CDR2 FQGTGA. With 4 bases clipped from V and 0 bases from J, the junction kept 2 bases outside the gene matches. Supplemented by reference TRBV7-3 and TRBJ2-1, the full variable domain reads GAGVSQTPSNKVTEKGKYVELRCDPISGHTALYWYRQSLGQGPEFLIYFQGTGAADDSGLPNDRFFAVRPEGSVSTLKIQRTERGDSAVYLCASSYLAGSYNEQFFGPGTRLTVL.